Listed below are T cell receptor beta chains from one sample, sequenced in a study of blood T cell repertoires in COVID-19. The repertoire was sequenced with immunoSEQ multiplex PCR; TCRdb's copy has only in-frame clones and lacks some. This sample has some 300,000 clones, with about nine tenths found just once. Source material: peripheral blood. These receptors were taken from a woman in her fifties or sixties with COVID-19, enrolled during active disease. The conserved cysteine and the conserved F or W are not part of the CDR3 here. A D gene is named only where the DNA matches it firmly.

j_call d_call v_call cdr3_length cdr3_aa
TRBJ1-1 . TRBV21-1 16 ASSKGVGQTSQNTEAF
TRBJ2-3 . TRBV7-2 10 ASSPFADTQY
TRBJ2-7 . TRBV4-3 15 ASSQEYFGGSSYEQY
TRBJ2-7 TRBD2 TRBV4-2 14 ASSQETSGSRSEQY
TRBJ2-5 . TRBV24-1 13 ATSDSTGGGETQY
TRBJ1-3 TRBD1 TRBV19 13 ASSMGDRGRNTIY
TRBJ1-6 TRBD1 TRBV6-2/TRBV6-3 12 ASSLTGRNSPLH
TRBJ1-1 TRBD1 TRBV10-3 13 AISESGTDNTEAF
TRBJ2-3 TRBD2 TRBV6-5 13 ATALAGGETDTQY
TRBJ1-1 TRBD1 TRBV7-2 13 ASSLVQGPNTEAF
TRBJ1-1 . TRBV6-5 10 ASKRKNTEAF
TRBJ2-5 . TRBV11-2 14 ASSLVRTGREETQY
TRBJ1-5 . TRBV24-1 12 ATSSTTNNQPQH
TRBJ1-1 . TRBV5-1 12 ASSVTGMNTEAF
TRBJ2-7 TRBD1 TRBV10-3 10 AISGDSYEQY
TRBJ1-1 . TRBV20-1 8 SVHTTEAF